Below, one T cell receptor (beta chain) is given with its context. It has no known antigen specificity. Within one base of it there is no much larger clone, and no base qualities were kept. Patients with autoimmune disease history or receiving systemic immunosuppression were excluded from the trial. Peripheral blood for TCR sequencing was drawn from every dose cohort at baseline, at cycle 4 day 1 and at cycle 7 day 1. Samples came from an open-label, multicenter, first-in-human phase I dose-escalation trial of ivuxolimab. Adults with locally advanced or metastatic head and neck squamous cell, hepatocellular, melanoma or renal cell carcinoma were enrolled in the trial. CD4+ and CD8+ T cells were sorted separately from peripheral blood before TCR sequencing. The sample comes from a study of OX40 agonist ivuxolimab in advanced cancers. Looking at the study overall: Ivuxolimab was an agonistic, fully human IgG2 monoclonal antibody directed against OX40 (CD134), a costimulatory receptor. Intravenous ivuxolimab was administered to patients every 2 weeks at six dose levels: 0.01, 0.1, 0.3, 1.5, 3 and 10 mg/kg. Of the roughly 52 dose-escalation patients, hepatocellular carcinoma was present in approximately 20, melanoma in around 15, renal cell carcinoma in 9 and head and neck cancer in 9. In the dose-escalation cohort, 75% to 85% of patients were male, and the mean age was around 60 years with a range of roughly 20 to 79. Prior anti-PD-1, anti-PD-L1 or anti-CTLA-4 therapy was permitted, and checkpoint inhibitors had been received by about 44% of dose-escalation patients. Partial responses were achieved by three dose-escalation patients, of whom one had hepatocellular carcinoma and two had cutaneous melanoma. The purpose of peripheral TCRbeta sequencing was to test whether ivuxolimab changed TCR sequence diversity and led to clonal T-cell expansion. The monotherapy dose-escalation portion (N ≈ 50 patients) of the phase I ivuxolimab trial is reported in the paper.

For sequencing of the TCRbeta CDR3 region, genomic DNA was extracted from the sorted cells. The immunoSEQ Assay was used for sequencing of TCRbeta CDR3 regions. Here the immuneACCESS table is served through TCRdb, limited to in-frame sequences with V and J called. Missing clones are a known gap in these copies; in checked studies unresolved V genes cover under half, and the rest lacks a known reason. Present in this sample are 60,000 to 85,000 clones, roughly 94% of which were seen just once. The ten biggest clones cover 20% of the sample. The investigation overall reported the following: After ivuxolimab, more expanded clones were found on average in CD8+ T cells than in CD4+ T cells. Low levels of normalized T-cell clonal expansion were also seen in some patients who did not respond. Partial responders in the 0.1-3.0 mg/kg groups had among the lowest normalized peripheral clonal expansion, especially among CD8+ T cells. Which antigens the clonally expanded peripheral T cells were specific for was not determined. At doses of 0.1 to 3.0 mg/kg, clonal expansion of both CD4+ and CD8+ blood T cells was observed from baseline to week 6.

V lost 4 bases and J lost 5 bases, and the count of bases not matched to a germline gene is 9. CDR1 is given as SGHDT and CDR2 as YYEEEE, both from the germline V gene. The CDR3 has 15 amino acids, counting the end cysteine and phenylalanine. The read is trimmed to its CDR3 DNA, 45 bases read in frame from base 1. The chain was built from TRBV5-6 and TRBJ2-5; 9 central nucleotides agree with TRBD1. This specimen consisted of CD4+ or CD8+ T cells sorted from blood, obtained in a trial of the OX40 agonist ivuxolimab. The receptor comes from an adult with an advanced solid tumor such as melanoma, head and neck, liver or kidney cancer. The CDR3 reads CASSLGTGSDETQYF. In nucleotide form, the sequence is TGTGCCAGCAGCCTCGGGACAGGGAGTGATGAGACCCAGTACTTC.